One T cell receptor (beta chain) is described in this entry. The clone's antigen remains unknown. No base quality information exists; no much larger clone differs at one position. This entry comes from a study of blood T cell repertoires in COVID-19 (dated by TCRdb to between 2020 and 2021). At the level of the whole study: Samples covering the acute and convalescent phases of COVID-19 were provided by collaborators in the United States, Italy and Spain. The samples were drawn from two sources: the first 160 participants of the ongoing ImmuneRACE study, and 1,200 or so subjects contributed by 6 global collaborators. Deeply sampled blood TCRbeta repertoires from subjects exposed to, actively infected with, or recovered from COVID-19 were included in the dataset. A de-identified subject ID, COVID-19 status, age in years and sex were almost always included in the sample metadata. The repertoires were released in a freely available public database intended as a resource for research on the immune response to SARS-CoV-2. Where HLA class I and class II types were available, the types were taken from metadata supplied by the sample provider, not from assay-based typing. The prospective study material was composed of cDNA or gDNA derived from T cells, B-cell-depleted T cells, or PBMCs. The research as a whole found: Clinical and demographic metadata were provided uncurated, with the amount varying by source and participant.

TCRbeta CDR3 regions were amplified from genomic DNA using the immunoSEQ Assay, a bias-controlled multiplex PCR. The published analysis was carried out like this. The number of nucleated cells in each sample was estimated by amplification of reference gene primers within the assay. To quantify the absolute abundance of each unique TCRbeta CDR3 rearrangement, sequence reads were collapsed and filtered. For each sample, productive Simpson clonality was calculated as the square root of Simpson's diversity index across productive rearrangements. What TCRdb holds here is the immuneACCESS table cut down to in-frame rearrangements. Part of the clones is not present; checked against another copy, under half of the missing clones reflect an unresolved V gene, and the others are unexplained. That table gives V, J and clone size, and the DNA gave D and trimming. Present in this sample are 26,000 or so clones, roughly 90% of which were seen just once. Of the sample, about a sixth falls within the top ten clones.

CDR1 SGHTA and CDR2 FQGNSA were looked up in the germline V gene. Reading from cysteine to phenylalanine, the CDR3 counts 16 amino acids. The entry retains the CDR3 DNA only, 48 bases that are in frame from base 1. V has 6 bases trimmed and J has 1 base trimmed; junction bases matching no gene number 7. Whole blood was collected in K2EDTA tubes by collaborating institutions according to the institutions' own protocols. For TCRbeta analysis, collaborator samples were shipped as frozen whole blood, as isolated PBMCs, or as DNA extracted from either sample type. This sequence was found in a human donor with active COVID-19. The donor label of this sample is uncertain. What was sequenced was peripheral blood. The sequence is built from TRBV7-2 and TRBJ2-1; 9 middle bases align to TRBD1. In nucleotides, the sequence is TGTGCCAGCAGGGAACAGGGGGCCATGTCCTACAATGAGCAGTTCTTC. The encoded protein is CASREQGAMSYNEQFF. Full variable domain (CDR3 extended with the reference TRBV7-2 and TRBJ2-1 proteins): GAGVSQSPSNKVTEKGKDVELRCDPISGHTALYWYRQSLGQGLEFLIYFQGNSAPDKSGLPSDRFSAERTGGSVSTLTIQRTQQEDSAVYLCASREQGAMSYNEQFFGPGTRLTVL.